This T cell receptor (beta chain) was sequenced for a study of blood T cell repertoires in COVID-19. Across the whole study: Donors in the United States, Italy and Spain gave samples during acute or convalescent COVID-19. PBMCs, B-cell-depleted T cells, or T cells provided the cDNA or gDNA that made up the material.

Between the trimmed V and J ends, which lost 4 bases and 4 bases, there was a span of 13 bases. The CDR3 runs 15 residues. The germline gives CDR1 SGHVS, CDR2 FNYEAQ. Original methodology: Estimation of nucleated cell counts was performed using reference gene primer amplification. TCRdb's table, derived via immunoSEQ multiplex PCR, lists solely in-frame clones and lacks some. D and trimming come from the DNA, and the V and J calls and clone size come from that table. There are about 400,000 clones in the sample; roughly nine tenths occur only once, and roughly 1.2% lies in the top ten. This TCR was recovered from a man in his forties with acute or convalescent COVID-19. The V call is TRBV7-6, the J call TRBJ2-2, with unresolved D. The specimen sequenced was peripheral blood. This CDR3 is CASSSPVAGTGELFF. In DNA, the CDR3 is TGTGCCAGCAGCTCCCCCGTAGCCGGCACCGGGGAGCTGTTTTTT. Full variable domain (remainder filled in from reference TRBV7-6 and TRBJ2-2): GAGVSQSPRYKVTKRGQDVALRCDPISGHVSLYWYRQALGQGPEFLTYFNYEAQQDKSGLPNDRFSAERPEGSISTLTIQRTEQRDSAMYRCASSSPVAGTGELFFGEGSRLTVL.